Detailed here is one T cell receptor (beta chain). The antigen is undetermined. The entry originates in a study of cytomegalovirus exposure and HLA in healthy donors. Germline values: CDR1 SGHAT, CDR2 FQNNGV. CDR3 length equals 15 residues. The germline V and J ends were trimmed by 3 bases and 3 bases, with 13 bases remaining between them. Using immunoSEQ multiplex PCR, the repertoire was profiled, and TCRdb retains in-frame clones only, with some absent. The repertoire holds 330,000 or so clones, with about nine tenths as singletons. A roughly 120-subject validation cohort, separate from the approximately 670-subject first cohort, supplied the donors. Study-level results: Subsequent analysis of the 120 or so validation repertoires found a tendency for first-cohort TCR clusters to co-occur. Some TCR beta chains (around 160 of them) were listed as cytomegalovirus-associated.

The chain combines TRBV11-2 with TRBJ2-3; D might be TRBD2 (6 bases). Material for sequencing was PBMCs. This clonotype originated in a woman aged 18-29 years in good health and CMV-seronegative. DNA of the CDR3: TGTGCCAGCAGCTTCGGGGGAGATGGTACAGATACGCAGTATTTT. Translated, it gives CASSFGGDGTDTQYF. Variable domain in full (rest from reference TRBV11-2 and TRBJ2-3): EAGVAQSPRYKIIEKRQSVAFWCNPISGHATLYWYQQILGQGPKLLIQFQNNGVVDDSQLPKDRFSAERLKGVDSTLKIQPAKLEDSAVYLCASSFGGDGTDTQYFGPGTRLTVL.